The 22 T cell receptor beta chains below come from one sample, sequenced in a study of control samples from healthy donors and cancer patients. Profiling relied on immunoSEQ multiplex PCR, and the TCRdb table lists in-frame clones only, not all of them. There are 400,000 to 450,000 clones in the sample; roughly 90% occur only once, and around 6.4% lies in the top ten. The sequenced sample consisted of PBMCs. The receptors originated from a man aged 40-49 years with head and neck cancer.

The chain combines TRBV28 with TRBJ1-5, with D maybe TRBD1 (5 bases). V was clipped by 3 bases and J by 2 bases, with 8 bases between them. Germline values: CDR1 MDHEN, CDR2 SYDVKM. The CDR3 contains 14 residues. In DNA, the CDR3 is TGTGCCAGCAGTTTGGCGACAGGCAATCAGCCCCAGCATTTT. Amino acid sequence: CASSLATGNQPQHF.

The rearrangement links TRBV2 to TRBJ2-7; D uncertain. The germline CDR1 and CDR2 sequences are SNHLY and FYNNEI. V was trimmed by 4 bases and J by 2 bases, leaving 15 bases between them. CDR3 length: 15 amino acids. The CDR3 reads CASSGNRAQAYEQYF. The CDR3 nucleotides are TGTGCCAGCAGTGGAAACCGGGCTCAAGCCTACGAGCAGTACTTC.

As DNA, the CDR3 is TGTGCCAGCAGCCCTACAGGATATTCCTACGAGCAGTACTTC. Translated: CASSPTGYSYEQYF. The chain uses TRBV13 and TRBJ2-7; weak D call: TRBD1 (5 bases). The ends were cut back, 5 bases at V and 1 base at J, with 12 bases in the middle. Germline loops: CDR1 PRHDT, CDR2 FYEKMQ (reference sequence). The CDR3 is 14 residues long.

The table lists this clone with a few counts. J is TRBJ2-7 and V is TRBV5-1; 13 positions agree with TRBD2. CDR3 length equals 18 residues. Germline assignment: CDR1 SGHRS and CDR2 YFSETQ. V shed 6 bases, J shed 2 bases, and the junction held 14 bases outside the gene matches. As DNA, the CDR3 is TGCGCCAGCACCTCAGGGACTAGCGGGAAGTTCATCCCCTACGAGCAGTACTTC. It yields the protein CASTSGTSGKFIPYEQYF.

The genes are TRBV18 and TRBJ2-5, with D unclear. The V end lost 2 bases, the J end lost 0 bases, and 1 base lay between the germline ends. The CDR3 consists of 12 residues. Per the germline V gene, CDR1 is KGHSH and CDR2 is LQKENI. The CDR3 nucleotides are TGTGCCAGCTCACCAAACCAAGAGACCCAGTACTTC. Residues: CASSPNQETQYF.

The CDR3 DNA sequence: TGTGCCAGCAGCTTACAGGCCGGTAGCAATCAGCCCCAGCATTTT. Protein product: CASSLQAGSNQPQHF. The chain couples TRBV28 to TRBJ1-5; possibly TRBD1 for D (5 bases). V was cut by 6 bases and J by 0 bases, with 12 bases left in between. The CDR3 contains 15 residues. From germline, CDR1 is MDHEN and CDR2 SYDVKM.

V gene TRBV5-6 combines with J gene TRBJ2-1; 7 bases fit TRBD1. This CDR3 is built from 15 residues. Germline assignment: CDR1 SGHDT and CDR2 YYEEEE. V lost 5 bases and J lost 2; bases outside the gene matches: 7. CDR3: CASRADRAPYNEQFF. CDR3 nucleotide sequence: TGTGCCAGCAGGGCTGACAGGGCCCCCTACAATGAGCAGTTCTTC. Using reference TRBV5-6 and TRBJ2-1 for the parts outside the CDR3, the full variable domain is DAGVTQSPTHLIKTRGQQVTLRCSPKSGHDTVSWYQQALGQGPQFIFQYYEEEERQRGNFPDRFSGHQFPNYSSELNVNALLLGDSALYLCASRADRAPYNEQFFGPGTRLTVL.

The gene calls are TRBV6-1 and TRBJ1-5; D uncertain. Germline lookup yields CDR1 MNHNS and CDR2 SASEGT. There are 16 residues in the CDR3. The germline V and J ends were trimmed by 1 base and 4 bases, with 14 bases remaining between them. Written as DNA, the CDR3 is TGTGCCAGCAGTGAAGGTGGGATAGGGAAGAATCAGCCCCAGCATTTT. It yields the protein CASSEGGIGKNQPQHF.

The J gene is TRBJ1-1, the V gene TRBV9, with D unclear. The V end was cut by 0 bases, the J end by 0 bases, with 6 bases between. The CDR3 is made up of 14 amino acids. The germline CDR1 and CDR2 sequences are SGDLS and YYNGEE. The CDR3, as DNA: TGTGCCAGCAGCGTAGGGGTAATGAACACTGAAGCTTTCTTT. It specifies CASSVGVMNTEAFF. The full variable domain, its missing parts supplied by reference TRBV9 and TRBJ1-1, is DSGVTQTPKHLITATGQRVTLRCSPRSGDLSVYWYQQSLDQGLQFLIQYYNGEERAKGNILERFSAQQFPDLHSELNLSSLELGDSALYFCASSVGVMNTEAFFGQGTRLTVV.

The chain carries TRBV30 and TRBJ2-1; D uncertain. This CDR3 has 13 amino acids. Germline V CDR1 and CDR2: GTSNPN, SVGIG (reference sequence). Between the trimmed V and J ends, which lost 4 bases and 6 bases, there was a span of 13 bases. The CDR3 is CAWTLKNLNEQFF. As DNA, the CDR3 is TGTGCCTGGACCCTTAAGAATCTCAATGAGCAGTTCTTC.

The CDR3 DNA reads TGCGCCAGCAGCCGGGACCGCAGCACCGGGGAGCTGTTTTTT. Residues: CASSRDRSTGELFF. This chain uses TRBV10-1 with TRBJ2-2, with D perhaps being TRBD1 or TRBD2 (5 bases each). CDR3 length equals 14 residues. V was clipped by 6 bases and J by 4 bases, with 12 bases between them. The germline gives CDR1 WNHNN, CDR2 SYGVQD (reference sequence).

Concerning this clone itself: The identical CDR3 is also encoded by other nucleotide sequences in the sample. The chain links TRBV30 to TRBJ2-7; no definite D call. V lost 0 bases, J lost 5 bases, and 5 bases lay in between. Germline V lookup: CDR1 GTSNPN, CDR2 SVGIG (reference sequence). This CDR3 contains 11 residues. The CDR3 loop is CAWSVRDEQYF. The CDR3 DNA is TGTGCCTGGAGTGTACGTGACGAGCAGTACTTC. Filled out from reference TRBV30 and TRBJ2-7, the complete variable domain reads SQTIHQWPATLVQPVGSPLSLECTVEGTSNPNLYWYRQAAGRGLQLLFYSVGIGQISSEVPQNLSASRPQDRQFILSSKKLLLSDSGFYLCAWSVRDEQYFGPGTRLTVT.

The rearrangement joins TRBV12-5 to TRBJ1-5, with TRBD1 identical over 11 bases. Trimming cost V 3 bases and J 6 bases; bases outside gene matches: 13. CDR1 and CDR2 (germline): LGHNT, FRNRAP. This CDR3 has 18 amino acids. The CDR3 nucleotides are TGTGCTAGTGGTTTCCGGGACAGGGGGAAGGTAAAGGGTCAGCCCCAGCATTTT. Protein: CASGFRDRGKVKGQPQHF.

The chain combines TRBV7-3 with TRBJ1-1, with D perhaps TRBD1 (6 bases). Trimming stripped 3 bases from V and 1 base from J, with 9 bases between. Germline CDR1 reads SGHTA; CDR2 reads FQGTGA. The CDR3 consists of 14 residues. CDR3 sequence (DNA): TGTGCCAGCAGCTTGAAGGGGGGGAACACTGAAGCTTTCTTT. The encoded protein is CASSLKGGNTEAFF.

This sequence joins TRBV9 and TRBJ2-1, with D possibly matching TRBD2 (7 bases). This CDR3 region has 12 residues. Trimming shortened V by 9 bases and J by 10 bases, and 17 bases separated the two germline ends. CDR1 and CDR2 (germline): SGDLS, YYNGEE. CDR3 protein: CATGGPTSEQFF. CDR3 in DNA: TGTGCCACGGGGGGCCCCACGTCCGAGCAGTTCTTC.

This chain links TRBV7-2 with TRBJ2-1, with 10 bases fitting TRBD2. The CDR3 covers 18 residues. Germline assignment: CDR1 SGHTA and CDR2 FQGNSA. The trim removed 8 bases at V and 4 bases at J, leaving 17 bases unmatched. CDR3: CASATLGRGTSEYNEQFF. CDR3 in DNA: TGTGCCAGCGCGACCCTCGGTAGGGGGACTAGCGAATACAATGAGCAGTTCTTC. The full variable domain, in which reference TRBV7-2 and TRBJ2-1 provide the parts outside the CDR3, is GAGVSQSPSNKVTEKGKDVELRCDPISGHTALYWYRQSLGQGLEFLIYFQGNSAPDKSGLPSDRFSAERTGGSVSTLTIQRTQQEDSAVYLCASATLGRGTSEYNEQFFGPGTRLTVL.

The V gene is TRBV5-4, the J gene TRBJ2-3; D is unclear. Germline values: CDR1 SGHNT, CDR2 YYREEE (reference sequence). With 3 bases removed from V and 5 bases from J, the gap between germline ends came to 10 bases. The CDR3 is made up of 13 amino acids. CDR3: CASSWPGRDTQYF. CDR3 coding DNA: TGTGCCAGCAGCTGGCCAGGTAGAGATACGCAGTATTTT.

This rearrangement joins TRBV11-3 to TRBJ2-5; 9 positions agree with TRBD1. The CDR3 loop spans 14 amino acids. J was trimmed by 5 bases and V by 3 bases; bases with no gene match: 4. The germline CDR1 and CDR2 sequences are SGHNT and YENEEA. CDR3 nucleotides: TGTGCCAGCAGCTTTGGGACAGGGACGGAGACCCAGTACTTC. Translating it yields CASSFGTGTETQYF.

The V and J genes are TRBV5-4 and TRBJ2-5; D may be TRBD2 (5 bases). V shed 5 bases and J shed 4 bases, with 18 bases lying between them. The CDR3 extends over 15 amino acids. The germline V gene encodes CDR1 SGHNT and CDR2 YYREEE (reference sequence). CDR3 DNA sequence: TGTGCCAGCAGAGTGGGCGGGCCTTCTGGAGAGACCCAGTACTTC. This gives the protein CASRVGGPSGETQYF.

V and J are TRBV21-1 and TRBJ2-3; the table's D gene call, TRBD1, was not cross checked with the DNA. TRBV21-1 is a pseudogene. This CDR3 is 15 amino acids long. The CDR3, as DNA: TGTGCCAGCAGCAAGACAGTAGCTGGCACAGATACGCAGTATTTT. Translation gives CASSKTVAGTDTQYF.

The chain links TRBV6-5 to TRBJ2-1; D is perhaps TRBD1 (6 bases). Trimming cost V 1 base and J 7 bases, with 8 bases left between them. The germline gives CDR1 MNHEY, CDR2 SVGAGI. The length of the CDR3 is 13 residues. The CDR3 protein is CASSYLGGNEQFF. Written as DNA, the CDR3 is TGTGCCAGCAGTTACTTAGGGGGTAATGAGCAGTTCTTC.

DNA for the CDR3: TGTGCCAGCTCACCACGCCCGACCCCGACGGGGGCCAACGTCCTGACTTTC. Protein product: CASSPRPTPTGANVLTF. The chain uses TRBV18 and TRBJ2-6, with D uncertain. This CDR3 comprises 17 residues. Germline V CDR1 and CDR2: KGHSH, LQKENI. Trimming left V 1 base short and J 4 bases short, with 14 bases between.